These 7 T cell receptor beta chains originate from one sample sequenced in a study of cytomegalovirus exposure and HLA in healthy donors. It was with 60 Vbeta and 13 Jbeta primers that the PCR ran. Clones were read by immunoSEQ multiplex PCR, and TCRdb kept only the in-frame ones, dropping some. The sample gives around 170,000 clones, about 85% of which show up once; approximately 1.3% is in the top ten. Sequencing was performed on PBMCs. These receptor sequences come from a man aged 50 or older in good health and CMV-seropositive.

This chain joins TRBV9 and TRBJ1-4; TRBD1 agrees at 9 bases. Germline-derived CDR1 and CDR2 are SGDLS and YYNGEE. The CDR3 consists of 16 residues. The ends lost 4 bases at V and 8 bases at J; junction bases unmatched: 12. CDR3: CASSNYPDRGGEKLFF. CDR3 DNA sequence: TGTGCCAGCAGCAATTACCCGGACAGGGGAGGGGAAAAACTGTTTTTT. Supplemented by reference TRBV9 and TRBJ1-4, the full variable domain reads DSGVTQTPKHLITATGQRVTLRCSPRSGDLSVYWYQQSLDQGLQFLIQYYNGEERAKGNILERFSAQQFPDLHSELNLSSLELGDSALYFCASSNYPDRGGEKLFFGSGTQLSVL.

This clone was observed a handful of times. This CDR3 reads CAIGEGARPLGQPQHF. The CDR3 DNA is TGTGCCATCGGCGAGGGGGCCAGGCCCCTTGGTCAGCCCCAGCATTTT. The genes are TRBV19 and TRBJ1-5, with 7 bases identical to TRBD1. Germline CDR1 reads LNHDA; CDR2 reads SQIVND (reference sequence). Trimming took 10 bases from V and 6 from J; bases not matched to a gene: 18. This CDR3 is built from 16 residues.

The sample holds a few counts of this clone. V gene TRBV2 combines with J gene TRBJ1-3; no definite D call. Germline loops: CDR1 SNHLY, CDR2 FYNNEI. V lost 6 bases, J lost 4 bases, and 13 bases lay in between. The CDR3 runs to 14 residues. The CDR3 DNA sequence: TGTGCCAGCAGCGACACGGGAGGAGGAAACACCATATATTTT. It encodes CASSDTGGGNTIYF.

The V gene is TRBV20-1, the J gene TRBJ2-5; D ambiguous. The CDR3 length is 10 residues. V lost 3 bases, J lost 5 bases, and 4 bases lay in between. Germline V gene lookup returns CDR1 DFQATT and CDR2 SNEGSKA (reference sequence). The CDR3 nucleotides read TGCAGTGCTAGTCAGGAGACCCAGTACTTC. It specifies CSASQETQYF.

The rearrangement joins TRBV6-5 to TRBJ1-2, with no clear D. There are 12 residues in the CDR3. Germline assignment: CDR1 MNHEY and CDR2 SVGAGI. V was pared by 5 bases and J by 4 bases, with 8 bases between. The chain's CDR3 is CASSNDTYGYTF. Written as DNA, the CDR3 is TGTGCCAGCAGTAATGACACCTATGGCTACACCTTC.

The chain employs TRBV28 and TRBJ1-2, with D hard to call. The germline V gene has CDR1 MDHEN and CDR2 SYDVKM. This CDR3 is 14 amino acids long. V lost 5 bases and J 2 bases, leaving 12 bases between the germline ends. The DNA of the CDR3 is TGTGCCAGCAGTACTCCGGGGTTAAACTATGGCTACACCTTC. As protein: CASSTPGLNYGYTF.

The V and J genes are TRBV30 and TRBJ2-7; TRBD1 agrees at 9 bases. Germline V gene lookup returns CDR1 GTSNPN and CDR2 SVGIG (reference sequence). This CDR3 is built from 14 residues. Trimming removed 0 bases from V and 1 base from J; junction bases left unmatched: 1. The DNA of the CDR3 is TGTGCCTGGAGTGTGGGGACAGGGTCCTACGAGCAGTACTTC. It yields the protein CAWSVGTGSYEQYF.